Following are 5 T cell receptor beta chains from one sample sequenced in a study of cytomegalovirus exposure and HLA in healthy donors. PCR used 60 Vbeta primers and 13 Jbeta primers. The table came from immunoSEQ multiplex PCR; TCRdb's copy has only in-frame clones and leaves some out. Among roughly 110,000 clones listed, 70% were seen once. The sample comprised PBMCs. The receptors were sampled from a young man in good health and CMV-seropositive.

This clone was observed a handful of times. This sequence joins TRBV9 and TRBJ2-3; 12 bases align to TRBD2. The CDR3 extends over 17 amino acids. The ends lost 0 bases at V and 4 bases at J; junction bases unmatched: 6. Germline V gene sequence: CDR1 SGDLS, CDR2 YYNGEE. Written as DNA, the CDR3 is TGTGCCAGCAGCGTAGGAGAGACTAGCGGGGGCGCAGATACGCAGTATTTT. It codes for CASSVGETSGGADTQYF.

The rearrangement links TRBV7-9 to TRBJ1-6, with D unclear. From germline, CDR1 is SEHNR and CDR2 FQNEAQ (reference sequence). The CDR3 consists of 14 residues. Trimming removed 4 bases at V and 13 bases at J, with 17 bases between. This CDR3 is CASSSPPGVLPLHF. The DNA for the CDR3 is TGTGCCAGCAGCTCCCCGCCGGGTGTACTTCCCCTCCACTTT.

The chain uses TRBV19 and TRBJ2-1; 9 positions agree with TRBD1. The CDR3 spans 16 residues. The V gene end was trimmed by 1 base and the J gene end by 4 bases; junction bases not matched to a gene: 5. The V gene's germline CDR1 is LNHDA and CDR2 SQIVND (reference sequence). The CDR3 is CASSIAGDRGYNEQFF. CDR3 nucleotides: TGTGCCAGTAGTATAGCCGGCGACAGGGGGTACAATGAGCAGTTCTTC. Drawing the rest from reference TRBV19 and TRBJ2-1, the complete variable domain is DGGITQSPKYLFRKEGQNVTLSCEQNLNHDAMYWYRQDPGQGLRLIYYSQIVNDFQKGDIAEGYSVSREKKESFPLTVTSAQKNPTAFYLCASSIAGDRGYNEQFFGPGTRLTVL.

The chain carries TRBV5-1 and TRBJ2-1; 7 bases match TRBD2. The CDR3 is 18 residues long. CDR1 is SGHRS and CDR2 is YFSETQ in the germline V gene. J was trimmed by 4 bases and V by 3 bases; bases with no gene match: 16. CDR3 protein: CASSSGGGGGLAYNEQFF. DNA for the CDR3: TGCGCCAGCAGCTCGGGGGGTGGCGGTGGGCTAGCTTACAATGAGCAGTTCTTC.

This chain connects TRBV14 to TRBJ1-1; the D gene is possibly TRBD1 (6 bases). The V gene lost 7 bases and the J gene lost 8 bases, with 17 bases spanning the gap. Germline V gives CDR1 SGHDN, CDR2 FVKESK. This CDR3 spans 13 amino acids. Written as DNA, the CDR3 is TGTGCCAGCAAAACCACCCTCGACAGGGAAGCTTTCTTT. Translation: CASKTTLDREAFF.